This TCR beta chain was obtained from a study of follicular helper T cells after annual influenza vaccination. Sequencing was performed with immunoSEQ multiplex PCR; in TCRdb, only in-frame clones are kept and a portion is missing. The table lists 650 to 850 clones, about 69% of them singletons. CDR3 size: 16 residues. Regarding time point: 2015-2016 season, 7 days after influenza vaccination. Points on this clone: The antigen remains undetermined.

Overall study findings and caveats: ICOS-CD38- cTfh most often held earlier Day 7 ICOS+CD38+ clones.

This chain uses TRBV5-2 with TRBJ1-2. TRBV5-2 is given as a pseudogene. The sample here was CXCR5+ CD38+ circulating T follicular helper cells from blood, taken 7 days after influenza vaccination. Subset noted: circulating Tfh, non-naive CD4+CXCR5+PD-1+ (ICOS+CD38+ or ICOS-CD38-). The TCR sequence derives from an adult who received the influenza vaccine. CDR3 nucleotides: TGTGCCAGCAATATGAGGCGAGAGTACGAGACCTATGGCTACACCTTC. It encodes CASNMRREYETYGYTF.